This entry describes one TCR beta chain. This entry comes from a study of blood T cell repertoires in COVID-19. Across the whole study: Samples came from the United States, Italy and Spain, spanning acute and convalescent COVID-19. PBMCs, B-cell-depleted T cells, or T cells were the source of the cDNA or gDNA that made up the material.

In the authors' methods: Nucleated cell number was recorded as an estimate derived from reference gene primer amplification. The repertoire was sequenced with immunoSEQ multiplex PCR; TCRdb's copy has only in-frame clones and lacks some. That table supplies the V and J calls and clone size; D and trimming were determined from the DNA. The table lists 120,000 or so clones, about 87% of them singletons, with roughly 2.2% in the top ten. This CDR3 spans 13 amino acids. V lost 4 bases and J 6 bases, leaving 11 bases between the germline ends. CDR1 is SGHNT and CDR2 is YYREEE in the germline V gene (reference sequence).

Sequenced material: peripheral blood. The source is a woman aged 50 to 60 with acute or convalescent COVID-19. J is TRBJ2-4 and V is TRBV5-4, with TRBD2 as a possible D gene (6 bases). The CDR3: CASSVSGGNIQYF. The CDR3 DNA sequence: TGTGCCAGCAGCGTTAGCGGAGGAAACATTCAGTACTTC.